A single TCR beta chain is shown here with its context. The data stem from a study of blood T cell repertoires in COVID-19. Whole-study context: The United States, Italy and Spain supplied acute and convalescent COVID-19 samples.

Produced via immunoSEQ multiplex PCR; TCRdb's table is partial and in-frame only. The sample records 150,000 to 200,000 clones, 80% to 90% being singletons. Germline CDR1 is KGHDR and CDR2 is SFDVKD. The length of the CDR3 is 12 residues. The V end was cut by 1 base, the J end by 14 bases, with 13 bases between. The chain joins TRBV24-1 to TRBJ1-2, with a possible D match to TRBD1 (5 bases). This clonotype was sampled from a young man who had recovered from COVID-19. Sequences were obtained from peripheral blood. The CDR3: CATSDFWGEVTF. Here the CDR3 DNA reads TGTGCCACCAGTGATTTTTGGGGGGAAGTGACCTTC.